The 17 T cell receptor beta chains reported below all come from one sample, sequenced in a study of early T cells in non-severe SARS-CoV-2 infection. One entry per CDR3 protein, called by TCRdb with MiXCR from the 5' RACE reads. The sample carries some 71,000 distinct CDR3 sequences, approximately 9.5% recorded once. The sequenced sample consisted of whole blood. All receptors derive from an adult who was a healthcare worker with PCR-confirmed SARS-CoV-2 infection or an uninfected control (not recorded which).

This clonotype was recorded many times. This chain connects TRBV24-1 to TRBJ2-1; 13 bases line up with TRBD2. This CDR3 has 16 residues. The V and J ends lost 3 bases and 5 bases, in that order; junction bases with no gene match: 3. Looked up from germline, CDR1 is KGHDR and CDR2 is SFDVKD. For the CDR3, the DNA is TGTGCCACCAGTGATGGGGGACTAGCGGGACACAATGAGCAGTTCTTC. Translation: CATSDGGLAGHNEQFF.

At least ten counts were recorded for this clonotype. The V and J genes are TRBV20-1 and TRBJ2-7; 13 nucleotides line up with TRBD2. CDR3 length: 17 amino acids. V lost 6 bases, J lost 0 bases, and 11 bases stayed unmatched. Germline V gene lookup returns CDR1 DFQATT and CDR2 SNEGSKA (reference sequence). CDR3 protein: CSAAGTSGIVVSYEQYF. The CDR3 nucleotides are TGCAGTGCCGCCGGGACTAGCGGGATAGTTGTCTCCTACGAGCAGTACTTC.

This rearrangement joins TRBV29-1 to TRBJ2-1; TRBD2 matches at 11 bases. This CDR3 spans 15 amino acids. CDR1 and CDR2 (germline): SQVTM, ANQGSEA. Germline trimming cut 4 bases from V and 4 bases from J; bases unmatched to any gene: 6. CDR3 loop: CSVVGTSGAYNEQFF. In nucleotides, the CDR3 is TGCAGCGTTGTAGGGACTAGCGGAGCTTACAATGAGCAGTTCTTC.

The chain combines TRBV27 with TRBJ2-1, with D possibly being TRBD2 (7 bases). The CDR3 sequence is 12 residues long. CDR1 and CDR2 from the germline V gene are MNHEY and SMNVEV (reference sequence). Trimming took off 6 bases at V and 5 bases at J, with 8 bases between the two ends. The CDR3 region is CASRRGHNEQFF. In DNA, the CDR3 is TGTGCCAGCAGGCGGGGGCACAATGAGCAGTTCTTC.

This clonotype came up a few times. The rearrangement uses TRBV7-3 and TRBJ2-5; TRBD1 agrees at 10 bases. V lost 5 bases and J lost 4; bases outside the gene matches: 7. CDR3 length: 15 residues. The germline V gene has CDR1 SGHTA and CDR2 FQGTGA. CDR3 residues: CASSKGTGVSETQYF. In nucleotides, the CDR3 is TGTGCCAGCAGCAAAGGGACAGGGGTTTCAGAGACCCAGTACTTC.

The genes are TRBV10-3 and TRBJ2-1, with 8 bases fitting TRBD1. Trimming removed 0 bases from V and 2 bases from J; junction bases left unmatched: 3. This CDR3 is built from 16 residues. Germline V lookup: CDR1 ENHRY, CDR2 SYGVKD. CDR3 sequence: CAISESSGGAYNEQFF. The CDR3 DNA reads as TGTGCCATCAGTGAGTCCTCAGGGGGCGCCTACAATGAGCAGTTCTTC.

This clonotype was observed at least ten times. This chain links TRBV4-2 with TRBJ2-7; TRBD2 might be the D (6 bases). The CDR3 runs 14 residues. Germline V gives CDR1 LGHNA, CDR2 YNFKEQ. With 3 bases removed from V and 4 bases from J, the gap between germline ends came to 13 bases. CDR3: CASSQEGRLYEQYF. The CDR3, as DNA: TGTGCCAGCAGCCAGGAGGGCCGTTTATACGAGCAGTACTTC.

As regards this clonotype: This sequence may be a read error, since a much larger clone differs from it by one base. The rearrangement uses TRBV6-5 and TRBJ2-7; 11 bases are shared with TRBD2. In germline, CDR1 is MNHEY, CDR2 SVGAGI. The CDR3 has 17 residues. The CDR3 spells CAGRPHSGRASTYEQYF. The CDR3 nucleotides read TGTGCCGGCAGGCCCCATAGCGGGAGGGCCTCTACCTACGAGCAGTACTTC.

DNA of the CDR3: TGTGCCAGCGGCCATGTTGCTGATACGCAGTATTTT. Protein: CASGHVADTQYF. The J gene is TRBJ2-3, the V gene TRBV5-4; D is unresolved. The CDR3 totals 12 residues. Between the trimmed V and J ends, which lost 7 bases and 6 bases, there was a span of 12 bases. CDR1 is SGHNT and CDR2 is YYREEE in the germline V gene (reference sequence).

This clonotype was found a few times. J is TRBJ2-7 and V is TRBV6-5, with D maybe TRBD1 (5 bases). Trimming removed 6 bases from V and 2 bases from J, with 14 bases in between. The CDR3 covers 14 residues. CDR1 and CDR2 from the germline V gene are MNHEY and SVGAGI. CDR3 sequence: CASRRGGPPYEQYF. The DNA of the CDR3 is TGTGCCAGCAGAAGGGGCGGACCTCCCTACGAGCAGTACTTC.

This clonotype was counted between two and nine times. This chain uses TRBV7-2 with TRBJ2-5, with TRBD2 as a possible D gene (5 bases). Germline CDR1 is SGHTA and CDR2 is FQGNSA. The CDR3 runs to 13 residues. Trimming stripped 5 bases from V and 5 bases from J, with 12 bases between. In DNA form, the CDR3 reads TGTGCCAGCAGCCCCCGGAGGCAGGAGACCCAGTACTTC. It translates to CASSPRRQETQYF.

In this sample, this clonotype turned up many times. V usage is TRBV19 and J usage is TRBJ2-1; D gene ambiguous. V shed 3 bases and J shed 6 bases, with 3 bases lying between them. The CDR3 loop spans 11 amino acids. Germline V lookup: CDR1 LNHDA, CDR2 SQIVND (reference sequence). In DNA form, the CDR3 reads TGTGCCAGTAGTATCGGCAATGAGCAGTTCTTC. Translated, it gives CASSIGNEQFF.

This clonotype has at least ten counts. The CDR3 region is CASSLRLWGYTF. The CDR3 DNA is TGTGCCAGCAGTTTAAGACTGTGGGGCTACACCTTC. The chain couples TRBV12-3 or TRBV12-4 to TRBJ1-2, with D hard to call. The CDR3 totals 12 residues. V was pared by 2 bases and J by 8 bases, with 9 bases between.

This clonotype was recorded many times. The rearrangement joins TRBV5-8 to TRBJ2-3; possible D gene TRBD2, 6 bases. This CDR3 has 13 residues. Germline CDR1 is SGHTS and CDR2 is YDEGEE. V lost 9 bases and J lost 5, with 16 bases in between. The DNA of the CDR3 is TGTGCCACCGCGCGGGGCTGGAAAGATACGCAGTATTTT. It yields the protein CATARGWKDTQYF. Combining the CDR3 with reference TRBV5-8 and TRBJ2-3 gives the whole variable domain EAGVTQSPTHLIKTRGQQATLRCSPISGHTSVYWYQQALGLGLQFLLWYDEGEERNRGNFPPRFSGRQFPNYSSELNVNALELEDSALYLCATARGWKDTQYFGPGTRLTVL.

The chain is built from TRBV5-1 and TRBJ2-1; 10 bases agree with TRBD1. Germline V gene lookup returns CDR1 SGHRS and CDR2 YFSETQ. V shed 1 base and J 7 bases; nucleotides not matched to a gene: 8. The CDR3 runs 16 residues. As DNA, the CDR3 is TGCGCCAGCAGCTTGCTGGGAGACAGGGGGCGTAATGAGCAGTTCTTC. This codes for CASSLLGDRGRNEQFF.

This clonotype was seen only a few times. The chain couples TRBV10-3 to TRBJ2-3, with 9 bases matching TRBD2. CDR3 length: 16 residues. Looked up from germline, CDR1 is ENHRY and CDR2 is SYGVKD. The V gene end was trimmed by 6 bases and the J gene end by 2 bases; junction bases not matched to a gene: 9. The CDR3: CAIRGLTSGDTDTQYF. CDR3 in DNA: TGTGCCATCAGGGGGTTGACTAGCGGAGACACAGATACGCAGTATTTT.

This clonotype was observed a few times. This chain joins TRBV29-1 and TRBJ2-3, with D perhaps TRBD2 (6 bases). V lost 2 bases to trimming and J lost 3 bases, with 12 bases between them. The CDR3 has 14 amino acids. Germline CDR1 SQVTM, CDR2 ANQGSEA. The CDR3 reads CSVERRDGTDTQYF. The CDR3 DNA is TGCAGCGTTGAACGGAGGGATGGGACAGATACGCAGTATTTT.